This paragraph reports one T cell receptor (beta chain). Its antigen is currently unknown. iRepertoire HTBI primers and Arm-PCR of CDR3 regions built TCR beta libraries. MiXCR, applied by TCRdb to the multiplex PCR reads, yields one record per CDR3 protein. The sample holds roughly 420,000 distinct CDR3 sequences, 15% to 17% seen once. Time point meaning: newly diagnosed GD, antithyroid drugs for less than 3 months. The TCR library used RNA extracted from PBMCs. The sample is drawn from a study of regulatory T cells in long-lasting Graves disease. Study outcomes and limitations: TRBV28 was favored in persistent disease, as were TRBJ1-2 and TRBJ2-5. Persistent patients shared 2,500 to 3,000 public clonotypes among themselves. Newly diagnosed patients shared fewer, at about a thousand.

This CDR3 is built from 15 residues. V was cut by 4 bases and J by 1 base, with 13 bases left in between. The sequence derives from a female donor with Graves disease. The sequenced sample was peripheral blood mononuclear cells (PBMCs), obtained at new diagnosis, from a patient treated with antithyroid drugs. The chain recombines TRBV12-3 or TRBV12-4 with TRBJ2-5; no clear D gene. CDR3 sequence (DNA): TGTGCCAGCAGTTCGAATAGAATCCCCCAAGAGACCCAGTACTTC. This encodes CASSSNRIPQETQYF.